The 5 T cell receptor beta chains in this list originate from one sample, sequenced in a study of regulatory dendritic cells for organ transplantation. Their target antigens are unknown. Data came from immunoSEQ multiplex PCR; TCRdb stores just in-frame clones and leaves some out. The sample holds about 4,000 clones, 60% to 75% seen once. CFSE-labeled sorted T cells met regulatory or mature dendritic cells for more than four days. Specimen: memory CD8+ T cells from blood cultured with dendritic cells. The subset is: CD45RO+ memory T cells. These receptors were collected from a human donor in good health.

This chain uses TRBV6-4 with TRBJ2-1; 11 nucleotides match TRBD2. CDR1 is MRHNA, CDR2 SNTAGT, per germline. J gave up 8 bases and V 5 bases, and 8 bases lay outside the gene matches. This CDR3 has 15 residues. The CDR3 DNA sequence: TGTGCCAGCAGTCGAGTAGCGGGAGGGCCTGATGAGCAGTTCTTC. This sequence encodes CASSRVAGGPDEQFF.

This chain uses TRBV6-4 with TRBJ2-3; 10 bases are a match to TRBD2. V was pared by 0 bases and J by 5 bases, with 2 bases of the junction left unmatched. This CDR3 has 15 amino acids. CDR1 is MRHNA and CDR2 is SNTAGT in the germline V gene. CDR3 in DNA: TGTGCCAGCAGTGACTCCCTAGCGGGGGTAGATACGCAGTATTTT. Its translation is CASSDSLAGVDTQYF.

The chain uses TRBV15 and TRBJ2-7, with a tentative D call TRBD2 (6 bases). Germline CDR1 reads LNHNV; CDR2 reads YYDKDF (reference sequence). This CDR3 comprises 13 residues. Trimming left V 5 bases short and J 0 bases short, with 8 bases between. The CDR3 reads CATSDGSSYEQYF. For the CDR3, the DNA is TGTGCCACCAGCGACGGGAGCTCCTACGAGCAGTACTTC.

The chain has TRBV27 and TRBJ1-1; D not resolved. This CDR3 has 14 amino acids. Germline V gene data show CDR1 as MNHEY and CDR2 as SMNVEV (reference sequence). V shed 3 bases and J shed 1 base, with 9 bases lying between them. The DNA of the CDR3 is TGTGCCAGCAGTTTTGGGAACCCGAACACTGAAGCTTTCTTT. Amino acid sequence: CASSFGNPNTEAFF.

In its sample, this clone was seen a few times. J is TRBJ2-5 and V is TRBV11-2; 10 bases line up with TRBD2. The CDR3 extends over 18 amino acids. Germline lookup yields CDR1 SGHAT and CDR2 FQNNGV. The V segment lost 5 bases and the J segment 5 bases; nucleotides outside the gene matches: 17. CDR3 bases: TGTGCCAGCAGCCCGGGTCTAGCGGGGGCACTATACCGGGAGACCCAGTACTTC. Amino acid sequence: CASSPGLAGALYRETQYF.